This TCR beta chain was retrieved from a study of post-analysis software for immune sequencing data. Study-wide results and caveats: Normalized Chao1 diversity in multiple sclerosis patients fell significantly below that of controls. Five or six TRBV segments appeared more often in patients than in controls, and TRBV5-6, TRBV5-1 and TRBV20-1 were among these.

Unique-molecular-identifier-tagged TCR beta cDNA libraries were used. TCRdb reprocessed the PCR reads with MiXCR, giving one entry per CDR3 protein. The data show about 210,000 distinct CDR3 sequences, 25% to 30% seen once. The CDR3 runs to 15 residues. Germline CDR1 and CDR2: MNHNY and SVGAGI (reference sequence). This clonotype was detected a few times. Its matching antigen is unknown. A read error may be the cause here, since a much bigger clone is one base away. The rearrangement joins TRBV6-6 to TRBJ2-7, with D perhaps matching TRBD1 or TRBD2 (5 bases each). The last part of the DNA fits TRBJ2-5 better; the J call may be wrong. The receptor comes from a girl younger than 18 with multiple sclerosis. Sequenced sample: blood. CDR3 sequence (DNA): TGTGCCAGCAGTTACTCGATGGGACGGGGAGAGACCCAGTACTTC. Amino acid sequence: CASSYSMGRGETQYF.